This TCR beta chain was documented in a study of CD8+ T cells in alopecia areata. At the level of the study: Those treated were given oral tofacitinib at 5 to 10 mg twice daily. Dosing with tofacitinib proceeded for 6 to 18 months, followed by 6 months off drug. Overall study findings and caveats: In scalp and blood during tofacitinib, many expanded lesional clones persisted. Besides other cells, scalp samples also yield sequences of resident alphabeta T cells from normal skin.

Points on this clone: The antigen is not known.

Isolated RNA was reverse transcribed into cDNA used as the sequencing template. Some clones are missing from TCRdb's copy, which holds only in-frame ones; the method was immunoSEQ multiplex PCR. This table has some 120,000 clones, approximately 60% appearing once. J lost 2 bases, V lost 1 base, and 7 bases had no gene match. Germline loops: CDR1 SEHNR, CDR2 FQNEAQ (reference sequence). The CDR3 has 18 residues. Treatment in this sample: oral pan-JAK inhibitor, 5-10 mg twice daily. This TCR was recovered from a human donor with alopecia areata. The gene calls are TRBV7-9 and TRBJ2-7, with 14 bases aligning to TRBD2. The specimen was CD4+ T cells sorted from blood, collected at week 4, from a patient treated with tofacitinib. This CDR3 reads CASSLGSPGLAGAYEQYF. CDR3 in DNA: TGTGCCAGCAGCTTAGGGTCTCCGGGACTAGCGGGAGCCTACGAGCAGTACTTC.